Shown below are 21 T cell receptor beta chains from a single sample sequenced in a study of cytomegalovirus exposure and HLA in healthy donors. The PCR was carried out with 60 Vbeta primers and 13 Jbeta primers. Sequenced by immunoSEQ multiplex PCR; TCRdb stores in-frame clones only, minus some. The repertoire holds over 200,000 clones, with 75% to 90% as singletons. The material sequenced was PBMCs. The origin of the receptors is a woman between 18 and 30 years old in good health and CMV-seronegative.

This clone was seen only once. The chain couples TRBV7-8 to TRBJ2-3; TRBD2 aligns across 7 bases. Germline-derived CDR1 and CDR2 are SGHVS and FQNEAQ. The V segment lost 0 bases and the J segment 2 bases; nucleotides outside the gene matches: 5. The CDR3 is 16 residues long. CDR3: CASSLAGEGTTDTQYF. CDR3 sequence (DNA): TGTGCCAGCAGCTTAGCGGGGGAGGGGACCACAGATACGCAGTATTTT.

J is TRBJ2-7 and V is TRBV9; weak D call: TRBD1 (6 bases). Trimming stripped 0 bases from V and 3 bases from J, with 16 bases between. The CDR3 is 16 residues long. Germline V gene data show CDR1 as SGDLS and CDR2 as YYNGEE. The CDR3 nucleotides are TGTGCCAGCAGCGTAGGTAGGACTCAGGGGCTCTACGAGCAGTACTTC. Encoded protein: CASSVGRTQGLYEQYF.

The CDR3 protein is CASSLATIRLVGLDTQYF. In nucleotides, the CDR3 is TGCGCCAGCAGCTTGGCCACTATAAGGCTAGTCGGTTTAGATACGCAGTATTTT. The chain is built from TRBV5-1 and TRBJ2-3; D is uncertain. Looked up from germline, CDR1 is SGHRS and CDR2 is YFSETQ. The CDR3 covers 18 residues. The V gene lost 0 bases and the J gene lost 5 bases, with 22 bases spanning the gap.

The chain recombines TRBV7-8 with TRBJ2-1; 8 positions agree with TRBD2. J lost 13 bases, V lost 5 bases, and 13 bases had no gene match. The CDR3 loop spans 14 amino acids. The germline V gene encodes CDR1 SGHVS and CDR2 FQNEAQ. The CDR3 nucleotides are TGTGCCAGCAGCCCCGCTCCCTATAGCGGGACCCAGTTCTTC. This encodes CASSPAPYSGTQFF.

The chain links TRBV15 to TRBJ2-7; 10 nucleotides align to TRBD1. In germline, CDR1 is LNHNV, CDR2 YYDKDF (reference sequence). This CDR3 is built from 17 residues. V trimming: 2 bases; J trimming: 1 base; junction bases outside the gene matches: 8. In DNA form, the CDR3 reads TGTGCCACCAGCAGATCGCCAGGGGACAGGGGTTCCTACGAGCAGTACTTC. This translates into CATSRSPGDRGSYEQYF.

The chain links TRBV10-2 to TRBJ2-3; 7 nucleotides align to TRBD2. Trimming removed 5 bases from V and 2 bases from J; junction bases left unmatched: 10. The CDR3 has 16 amino acids. Germline V gene sequence: CDR1 WSHSY, CDR2 SAAADI. CDR3 coding DNA: TGCGCCAGCAGTCGGTCGGGACTACTCCACACAGATACGCAGTATTTT. This encodes CASSRSGLLHTDTQYF.

V gene TRBV11-2 combines with J gene TRBJ2-1; the D gene is possibly TRBD1 (6 bases). This CDR3 is 18 amino acids long. CDR1 is SGHAT, CDR2 FQNNGV, per germline. V lost 6 bases to trimming and J lost 0 bases, with 21 bases between them. In nucleotides, the CDR3 is TGTGCCAGCAGTGCTAGTGGGGGCGGTTTACTCTCCTACAATGAGCAGTTCTTC. Protein product: CASSASGGGLLSYNEQFF.

V usage is TRBV7-9 and J usage is TRBJ2-2; 8 bases fit TRBD1. The CDR3 contains 15 residues. The V segment lost 7 bases and the J segment 3 bases; nucleotides outside the gene matches: 7. CDR1 SEHNR and CDR2 FQNEAQ come from the germline V gene (reference sequence). Here the CDR3 reads CASTIGQGYTGELFF. The CDR3 DNA follows: TGTGCCAGCACCATTGGACAGGGATACACCGGGGAGCTGTTTTTT. The full variable domain, its missing parts supplied by reference TRBV7-9 and TRBJ2-2, is DTGVSQNPRHKITKRGQNVTFRCDPISEHNRLYWYRQTLGQGPEFLTYFQNEAQLEKSRLLSDRFSAERPKGSFSTLEIQRTEQGDSAMYLCASTIGQGYTGELFFGEGSRLTVL.

This clone has just a few counts. The chain links TRBV5-4 to TRBJ2-5; D is unclear. CDR1 and CDR2 from the germline V gene are SGHNT and YYREEE (reference sequence). Trimming removed 0 bases from V and 6 bases from J, with 9 bases in between. CDR3 length: 13 amino acids. Here the CDR3 reads CASSLVSSQTQYF. The CDR3 DNA is TGTGCCAGCAGCTTGGTCTCTTCCCAGACCCAGTACTTC.

The chain has TRBV11-2 and TRBJ2-7, with D possibly matching TRBD1 (5 bases). The V gene's germline CDR1 is SGHAT and CDR2 FQNNGV. V lost 1 base to trimming and J lost 0 bases, with 7 bases between them. The CDR3 contains 14 residues. The CDR3 DNA reads as TGTGCCAGCAGCTTAGTTACAGGCTCCTACGAGCAGTACTTC. It yields the protein CASSLVTGSYEQYF.

The V and J genes are TRBV9 and TRBJ2-1; 7 nucleotides line up with TRBD1. The V segment lost 4 bases and the J segment 9 bases; nucleotides outside the gene matches: 10. Germline assignment: CDR1 SGDLS and CDR2 YYNGEE. The CDR3 has 14 residues. CDR3 nucleotide sequence: TGTGCCAGCAGCACTAGTACAGGGGTAGGTGAGCAGTTCTTC. Its protein product is CASSTSTGVGEQFF. The full variable domain, rest sourced from reference TRBV9 and TRBJ2-1, is DSGVTQTPKHLITATGQRVTLRCSPRSGDLSVYWYQQSLDQGLQFLIQYYNGEERAKGNILERFSAQQFPDLHSELNLSSLELGDSALYFCASSTSTGVGEQFFGPGTRLTVL.

This clone was observed a single time. The chain is built from TRBV7-6 and TRBJ1-3; D unclear. There are 16 residues in the CDR3. The germline gives CDR1 SGHVS, CDR2 FNYEAQ. V dropped 4 bases and J dropped 0 bases, with 13 bases sitting between them. The CDR3 here is CASSYGPGDSGNTIYF. The CDR3 DNA follows: TGTGCCAGCAGCTACGGACCGGGAGACTCTGGAAACACCATATATTTT.

V is TRBV19 and J is TRBJ1-6; 9 positions match TRBD1. Germline CDR1 and CDR2: LNHDA and SQIVND (reference sequence). This CDR3 comprises 14 residues. V lost 3 bases and J lost 8; bases outside the gene matches: 2. The CDR3 protein is CASSMGTGYSPLHF. CDR3 in DNA: TGTGCCAGTAGTATGGGGACAGGGTATTCACCCCTCCACTTT.

The CDR3 nucleotides read TGTGCCAGCAGCCAAGAAGTTCCTAGCGGGGGGGCTTGGGAGCAGTACTTC. This encodes CASSQEVPSGGAWEQYF. The rearrangement joins TRBV4-2 to TRBJ2-7; 12 bases are shared with TRBD2. With V trimmed by 0 bases and J by 7 bases, 10 bases remained unmatched. There are 17 residues in the CDR3. CDR1 and CDR2 from the germline V gene are LGHNA and YNFKEQ.

The chain links TRBV7-6 to TRBJ2-5; TRBD2 might be the D (7 bases). This CDR3 is built from 16 residues. V gave up 1 base and J gave up 5 bases, with 17 bases separating them. Germline V gene lookup returns CDR1 SGHVS and CDR2 FNYEAQ. In nucleotides, the CDR3 is TGTGCCAGCAGCTTAGTTCGCGGGGGCCTACAGGAGACCCAGTACTTC. It encodes CASSLVRGGLQETQYF.

The J gene is TRBJ2-7, the V gene TRBV7-9; 9 bases line up with TRBD1. V lost 3 bases and J lost 8; bases outside the gene matches: 14. Germline CDR1 and CDR2: SEHNR and FQNEAQ (reference sequence). The CDR3 spans 16 residues. The CDR3 region has the DNA TGTGCCAGCAGCTTTGCCGGGACAGGGTCCCTCATGAAGCAGTACTTC. Protein product: CASSFAGTGSLMKQYF. Full variable domain (remainder filled in from reference TRBV7-9 and TRBJ2-7): DTGVSQNPRHKITKRGQNVTFRCDPISEHNRLYWYRQTLGQGPEFLTYFQNEAQLEKSRLLSDRFSAERPKGSFSTLEIQRTEQGDSAMYLCASSFAGTGSLMKQYFGPGTRLTVT.

This clone was observed a single time. The chain is built from TRBV29-1 and TRBJ2-1, with D maybe TRBD2 (5 bases). The germline V and J ends were trimmed by 8 bases and 8 bases, with 16 bases remaining between them. The CDR3 has 12 residues. Germline CDR1 reads SQVTM; CDR2 reads ANQGSEA. CDR3 region: CSPWTDADEQFF. The DNA of the CDR3 is TGCAGCCCGTGGACTGACGCGGATGAGCAGTTCTTC.

The V and J genes are TRBV4-1 and TRBJ1-2, with 9 bases that match TRBD1. The CDR3 spans 18 residues. The V and J ends lost 3 bases and 0 bases, in that order; junction bases with no gene match: 11. Germline values: CDR1 MGHRA, CDR2 YSYEKL. In nucleotides, the CDR3 is TGCGCCAGCAGCCAGTACGGGACAGGGATTCTAGCTAACTATGGCTACACCTTC. As protein: CASSQYGTGILANYGYTF.

The chain combines TRBV6-5 with TRBJ2-2; unclear D gene. V lost 6 bases and J lost 6, with 8 bases in between. The CDR3 is 12 amino acids. Looked up from germline, CDR1 is MNHEY and CDR2 is SVGAGI. CDR3 DNA sequence: TGTGCCAGCAGCCGAGGCCCCGGGGAGCTGTTTTTT. Protein product: CASSRGPGELFF.

As concerns this clone: This same CDR3 is encoded by further DNA sequences in the sample. The chain combines TRBV18 with TRBJ1-2; 7 bases agree with TRBD1. Looked up from germline, CDR1 is KGHSH and CDR2 is LQKENI. The CDR3 loop spans 13 amino acids. With V trimmed by 2 bases and J by 8 bases, 5 bases remained unmatched. Here the CDR3 reads CASSPTGVEGYTF. CDR3 DNA: TGTGCCAGCTCACCAACAGGGGTAGAGGGCTACACCTTC.

The rearrangement links TRBV6-4 to TRBJ1-1; 9 nucleotides line up with TRBD1. CDR1 and CDR2 from the germline V gene are MRHNA and SNTAGT. The CDR3 covers 14 residues. V trimming: 6 bases; J trimming: 5 bases; junction bases outside the gene matches: 7. CDR3 sequence: CASRTGQGGTEAFF. The CDR3 DNA reads TGTGCCAGCAGGACGGGACAGGGAGGGACTGAAGCTTTCTTT.